Presented here are 6 T cell receptor beta chains from one specimen sequenced in a study of OX40 agonist ivuxolimab in advanced cancers. The library was generated by the immunoSEQ multiplex PCR assay. Here the immuneACCESS table is served through TCRdb, limited to in-frame sequences with V and J called. Missing clones are a known gap in these copies; in checked studies unresolved V genes cover under half, and the rest lacks a known reason. The sample yields over 25,000 clones; 80% to 85% were counted once. Together, the top ten hold under 30% of the sample. Sequenced material: CD4+ or CD8+ T cells sorted from blood, taken in a trial of the OX40 agonist ivuxolimab. The receptors here all came from an adult with an advanced solid tumor such as melanoma, head and neck, liver or kidney cancer.

The J gene is TRBJ2-5, the V gene TRBV19; 7 positions match TRBD2. J lost 3 bases, V lost 3 bases, and 7 bases had no gene match. This CDR3 region has 15 residues. Germline CDR1 and CDR2: LNHDA and SQIVND (reference sequence). The CDR3 sequence is CASSIQGTTEETQYF. The CDR3 nucleotides read TGTGCCAGTAGTATCCAAGGGACTACCGAAGAGACCCAGTACTTC.

Relative to its sample, this clone is medium-sized. This chain uses TRBV5-4 with TRBJ2-3; 9 nucleotides line up with TRBD1. Germline CDR1 is SGHNT and CDR2 is YYREEE (reference sequence). The CDR3 has 15 residues. V lost 5 bases to trimming and J lost 2 bases; unmatched junction nucleotides: 6. The CDR3 DNA reads as TGTGCCAGCAGACTCGACAGGGGGTACACAGATACGCAGTATTTT. Translation: CASRLDRGYTDTQYF. Based on the CDR3 plus reference TRBV5-4 and TRBJ2-3, the full variable domain is ETGVTQSPTHLIKTRGQQVTLRCSSQSGHNTVSWYQQALGQGPQFIFQYYREEENGRGNFPPRFSGLQFPNYSSELNVNALELDDSALYLCASRLDRGYTDTQYFGPGTRLTVL.

This clone was found once. The chain is built from TRBV28 and TRBJ1-6; D is undetermined. The germline gives CDR1 MDHEN, CDR2 SYDVKM. The germline V and J ends were trimmed by 5 bases and 5 bases, with 10 bases remaining between them. The CDR3 loop spans 14 amino acids. CDR3 coding DNA: TGTGCCAGCAGTGGGTGGGCCAATAATTCACCCCTCCACTTT. It translates to CASSGWANNSPLHF.

The table lists this clone with a count of one. The J gene is TRBJ1-5, the V gene TRBV6-6; a weak D match, TRBD1 (5 bases). The CDR3 covers 15 residues. CDR1 and CDR2 from the germline V gene are MNHNY and SVGAGI (reference sequence). V shed 4 bases and J shed 4 bases, with 14 bases lying between them. The chain's CDR3 is CASSSSDGGNQPQHF. The CDR3 DNA reads as TGTGCCAGCAGTTCCTCGGACGGGGGAAATCAGCCCCAGCATTTT.

The chain links TRBV11-2 to TRBJ2-1, with a tentative D call TRBD2 (7 bases). In germline, CDR1 is SGHAT, CDR2 FQNNGV. Trimming stripped 4 bases from V and 10 bases from J, with 14 bases between. CDR3 length: 13 residues. This chain's CDR3 is CASSSSRGAEQFF. The CDR3 coding sequence is TGTGCCAGCAGCTCCTCCCGGGGGGCCGAGCAGTTCTTC.

This rearrangement joins TRBV14 to TRBJ1-4; 7 bases fit TRBD1. The trim removed 4 bases at V and 10 bases at J, leaving 12 bases unmatched. The CDR3 is made up of 15 amino acids. Germline V gene sequence: CDR1 SGHDN, CDR2 FVKESK. The CDR3 coding sequence is TGTGCCAGCAGCCCCCGGGACAGCCCGGCTGGAAAACTGTTTTTT. Translating it yields CASSPRDSPAGKLFF.